This T cell receptor (beta chain) comes out of a study of shared clonotypes between healthy human individuals. The CDR3 length is 12 residues. Per the germline V gene, CDR1 is MDHEN and CDR2 is SYDVKM. The V end lost 5 bases, the J end lost 2 bases, and 5 bases lay between the germline ends. In regard to this clone: This may stem from a read error, because a much larger clone lies one nucleotide away. Within the sample, other DNA sequences also encode this same CDR3.

The table came from immunoSEQ multiplex PCR; TCRdb's copy has only in-frame clones and leaves some out. The sample has over a million clones; about 80% are singletons. This receptor was identified in a young man in good health. Some clones in this sample may be carry-over from other donors' samples. Sequencing was performed on memory CD4+ T cells from PBMCs. Subset here: CD45RA-negative fraction. This chain links TRBV28 with TRBJ2-3; D is ambiguous. The chain's CDR3 is CASSPHTDTQYF. The CDR3, as DNA: TGTGCCAGCAGTCCCCACACAGATACGCAGTATTTT.